In this sample, the clone carrying this T cell receptor beta chain turned up once. The antigen remains undetermined. The sample originates from a study of CD4 T cell repertoires in COVID-19. The study's findings and limits: Some SARS-CoV-2 clonotypes, between roughly 6 and 25%, recurred in SARS-CoV and/or HKU1 cultures.

Trimming took off 8 bases at V and 3 bases at J, with 17 bases between the two ends. The CDR3 runs to 15 residues. Germline-derived CDR1 and CDR2 are SNHLY and FYNNEI. Method: immunoSEQ multiplex PCR; TCRdb's copy keeps in-frame clones and lacks some. The profile shows over 75,000 clones, around four fifths of them singletons. The J gene is TRBJ2-1, the V gene TRBV2; the D gene could be TRBD1 or TRBD2 (6 bases each). Sequenced here: CD4+ T cells from peripheral blood, sampled after recovery from COVID-19. This sequence was found in a human donor who had COVID-19. In DNA form, the CDR3 reads TGTGCCAGCGGATTAGAGGGGGGAATCTACAATGAGCAGTTCTTC. This translates into CASGLEGGIYNEQFF.